Sequencing of this T cell receptor beta chain was carried out in a study of vaccination and CD4 T cells after COVID-19. Study results and limitations: Researchers report that 304 of 307 vaccine-specific clones in convalescent patients proved spike mono-reactive.

The CDR3 is 13 residues long. Trimming cost V 6 bases and J 7 bases, with 12 bases left between them. Germline loops: CDR1 ENHRY, CDR2 SYGVKD. TCRdb passed the PCR reads through MiXCR, listing each CDR3 protein once. The sample consists of about 20,000 distinct CDR3 sequences, 50% to 65% of them appearing once. Points on this clonotype: What it binds is not known.

The starting material was CD4+ T cells from blood, obtained after SARS-CoV-2 vaccination. This chain joins TRBV10-3 and TRBJ2-2; D gene ambiguous. This TCR was sampled from a human donor who had recovered from COVID-19. CDR3 loop: CAISVVEVGELFF. As DNA, the CDR3 is TGTGCCATCAGCGTCGTTGAGGTCGGGGAGCTGTTTTTT.